This paragraph reports one TCR beta chain. Its antigen is currently unknown. The V gene's germline CDR1 is LNHDA and CDR2 SQIVND (reference sequence). Trimming cost V 2 bases and J 5 bases; bases outside gene matches: 4. The CDR3 is made up of 15 amino acids. This record comes from a study of OX40 agonist ivuxolimab in advanced cancers. General study findings and limits: Clonal expansion was among the lowest in partial responders at 0.1-3.0 mg/kg, especially CD8+.

Only in-frame clones appear in the TCRdb table, and some are missing; sequencing was by immunoSEQ multiplex PCR. The sample contains tens of thousands of clones, 92% of which appear only once. The sequence was obtained from an adult with an advanced solid tumor such as melanoma, head and neck, liver or kidney cancer. The material sequenced was CD4+ or CD8+ T cells sorted from blood, taken in a trial of the OX40 agonist ivuxolimab. This chain connects TRBV19 to TRBJ2-1, with 9 bases lining up with TRBD2. In DNA form, the CDR3 reads TGTGCCAGTAGTATATCGGCTAGCGGGAACAATGAGCAGTTCTTC. It specifies CASSISASGNNEQFF.